This T cell receptor beta chain derives from a study of cytomegalovirus exposure and HLA in healthy donors. The PCR had 60 Vbeta and 13 Jbeta primers. Sequenced by immunoSEQ multiplex PCR; TCRdb stores in-frame clones only, minus some. The repertoire has approximately 130,000 clones, 83% of them found once; the top ten carry 1.5%. V was pared by 1 base and J by 1 base, with 7 bases between. The CDR3 consists of 14 residues. Germline V CDR1 and CDR2: LNHDA, SQIVND (reference sequence). The receptor was isolated from a man aged 35-49 years in good health and CMV-seronegative. Source material: PBMCs. The J gene is TRBJ1-1, the V gene TRBV19; D not resolved. The CDR3 protein is CASSIVAGNTEAFF. The CDR3 DNA follows: TGTGCCAGTAGTATAGTCGCAGGGAACACTGAAGCTTTCTTT.